This passage covers 32 T cell receptor beta chains from one sample sequenced in a study of regulatory T cells in long-lasting Graves disease. As to time point: newly diagnosed GD, antithyroid drugs for less than 3 months. RNA extracted from PBMCs served as the sequencing template. Arm-PCR of CDR3 regions with iRepertoire HTBI primers generated TCR beta libraries. TCRdb fed the multiplex PCR reads into MiXCR, producing one record per CDR3 protein. The table shows about 540,000 distinct CDR3 sequences, with approximately 12% occurring only once. In addition, the sample was reused for a study of T cells in Graves' hyperthyroidism and ophthalmopathy.

The sequencing used peripheral blood mononuclear cells (PBMCs), collected at new diagnosis, from a patient treated with antithyroid drugs. These TCRs come from a man aged 30-40 years with Graves disease.

Remarks on this clonotype: This may be a read error: a much more frequent sequence differs by one nucleotide. The V gene is TRBV29-1, the J gene TRBJ2-3; D possibly corresponds to TRBD2 (6 bases). CDR1 is SQVTM, CDR2 ANQGSEA, per germline. The length of the CDR3 is 15 residues. The germline V and J ends were trimmed by 1 base and 3 bases, with 14 bases remaining between them. CDR3 bases: TGCAGCGTTGAAGGAGGGCCAGCGGGTACAGATACGCAGTATTTT. Translated, it gives CSVEGGPAGTDTQYF.

In its sample, this clonotype was seen a few times. One end of the junction varies from germline; a read error may be responsible. CDR3 bases: TGTGCCAGTTGTATAACCCTCAGTCAGGGCGGATATGGCTACACCTTC. It yields the protein CASCITLSQGGYGYTF. This rearrangement joins TRBV19 to TRBJ1-2; D is perhaps TRBD1 (5 bases). The CDR3 is made up of 16 amino acids. CDR1 is LNHDA and CDR2 is SQIVND in the germline V gene (reference sequence). Complete variable domain (other parts from reference TRBV19 and TRBJ1-2): DGGITQSPKYLFRKEGQNVTLSCEQNLNHDAMYWYRQDPGQGLRLIYYSQIVNDFQKGDIAEGYSVSREKKESFPLTVTSAQKNPTAFYLCASCITLSQGGYGYTFGSGTRLTVV.

This clonotype was seen at least ten times. V and J are TRBV29-1 and TRBJ2-2; D is undetermined. Germline loops: CDR1 SQVTM, CDR2 ANQGSEA. The length of the CDR3 is 15 residues. The ends were cut back, 0 bases at V and 6 bases at J, with 14 bases in the middle. CDR3 region: CSVEDRQLRPGELFF. CDR3 nucleotide sequence: TGCAGCGTTGAAGATCGGCAGTTGCGACCCGGGGAGCTGTTTTTT.

The V and J genes are TRBV9 and TRBJ2-1, with 8 positions matching TRBD2. This CDR3 has 18 residues. Germline V CDR1 and CDR2: SGDLS, YYNGEE. V lost 4 bases to trimming and J lost 5 bases; unmatched junction nucleotides: 17. Here the CDR3 reads CASSRTVAGGHGHNEQFF. CDR3 DNA sequence: TGTGCCAGCAGCCGTACGGTCGCGGGAGGCCACGGCCACAATGAGCAGTTCTTC.

This clonotype was seen only a few times. The CDR3 loop reads CASSSTFATRETQYF. The CDR3 bases are TGCGCCAGCAGCTCCACCTTCGCGACTCGAGAGACCCAGTACTTC. The chain couples TRBV5-1 to TRBJ2-5, with D uncertain. This CDR3 contains 15 residues. V lost 3 bases and J lost 4, with 16 bases in between. In germline, CDR1 is SGHRS, CDR2 YFSETQ. Filled out from reference TRBV5-1 and TRBJ2-5, the complete variable domain reads KAGVTQTPRYLIKTRGQQVTLSCSPISGHRSVSWYQQTPGQGLQFLFEYFSETQRNKGNFPGRFSGRQFSNSRSEMNVSTLELGDSALYLCASSSTFATRETQYFGPGTRLLVL.

This clonotype appeared many times. V is TRBV5-5 and J is TRBJ1-4; D not resolved. Trimming stripped 1 base from V and 5 bases from J, with 12 bases between. The CDR3 contains 15 residues. Germline CDR1 is SGHKS and CDR2 is YYEKEE (reference sequence). CDR3 loop: CASSLWQVTNEKLFF. The DNA of the CDR3 is TGTGCCAGCAGCTTGTGGCAGGTTACGAATGAAAAACTGTTTTTT.

This clonotype has more than one count but fewer than ten. The V gene is TRBV19, the J gene TRBJ2-3; 10 bases are a match to TRBD2. Losses at the gene ends were 3 bases for V and 6 bases for J; bases not matched to a gene: 9. The germline CDR1 and CDR2 sequences are LNHDA and SQIVND (reference sequence). This CDR3 region has 16 residues. The CDR3 bases are TGTGCCAGTAGTATGGGTAGCGGGGGGTCGGACGATACGCAGTATTTT. Protein: CASSMGSGGSDDTQYF.

Remarks on this clonotype: A much larger clonotype is one base distant, so this may be a read error. This sequence joins TRBV20-1 and TRBJ2-7, with D possibly called TRBD1 or TRBD2 (5 bases each). CDR1 and CDR2 from the germline V gene are DFQATT and SNEGSKA (reference sequence). V was pared by 3 bases and J by 8 bases, with 29 bases between. The CDR3 length is 17 residues. CDR3 bases: TGCAGTGCTAGCCTCCCCGGGACCCGCATATCTGGAAAACAGCAGTACTTC. Encoded protein: CSASLPGTRISGKQQYF.

This clonotype was recorded many times. The chain recombines TRBV27 with TRBJ2-1; perhaps TRBD2 as D (7 bases). The CDR3 extends over 12 amino acids. The V end was cut by 7 bases, the J end by 9 bases, with 13 bases between. Per the germline V gene, CDR1 is MNHEY and CDR2 is SMNVEV (reference sequence). The CDR3 is CASNPGGGEQFF. CDR3 DNA sequence: TGTGCCAGCAACCCGGGGGGCGGTGAGCAGTTCTTC.

This clonotype was recorded at least ten times. The rearrangement uses TRBV2 and TRBJ2-4, with TRBD1 matching over 11 bases. CDR3 length: 16 amino acids. The germline CDR1 and CDR2 sequences are SNHLY and FYNNEI. The V segment lost 7 bases and the J segment 2 bases; nucleotides outside the gene matches: 7. CDR3 bases: TGTGCCAGCACTGGGACAGGGGGGTTAACCAAAAACATTCAGTACTTC. It is translated as CASTGTGGLTKNIQYF.

This clonotype came up many times. The chain uses TRBV12-3 or TRBV12-4 and TRBJ2-5, with 10 nucleotides matching TRBD2. The CDR3 consists of 16 residues. V lost 4 bases to trimming and J lost 5 bases; unmatched junction nucleotides: 10. The CDR3 sequence is CASSSPGLAGVETQYF. The CDR3 nucleotides read TGTGCCAGCAGTTCTCCCGGGCTAGCGGGAGTGGAGACCCAGTACTTC.

The chain couples TRBV27 to TRBJ2-5, with D hard to call. Germline assignment: CDR1 MNHEY and CDR2 SMNVEV (reference sequence). CDR3 size: 15 residues. V shed 3 bases and J shed 1 base, with 12 bases lying between them. This chain's CDR3 is CASSLKWRFQETQYF. In nucleotides, the CDR3 is TGTGCCAGCAGTTTGAAGTGGCGGTTCCAAGAGACCCAGTACTTC.

This clonotype came up many times. The chain recombines TRBV29-1 with TRBJ2-7; tentatively, D is TRBD2 (6 bases). Germline V gene lookup returns CDR1 SQVTM and CDR2 ANQGSEA. Deletions cut 7 bases from V and 1 base from J, with 14 bases between. The CDR3 has 13 residues. The CDR3 bases are TGCAGCGGCCGGGGCGGGGCATCCTACGAGCAGTACTTC. Residues: CSGRGGASYEQYF.

In this sample, this clonotype turned up many times. The V and J genes are TRBV6-2 or TRBV6-3 and TRBJ2-7; tentative D call: TRBD2 (6 bases). The germline V gene has CDR1 MNHEY and CDR2 SVGEGT. The CDR3 length is 14 residues. The V end was cut by 4 bases, the J end by 1 base, with 11 bases between. The CDR3 coding sequence is TGTGCCAGCAGTTTAGCGGTCCAATCCTACGAGCAGTACTTC. Its translation: CASSLAVQSYEQYF.

This clonotype occurred a few times. The chain employs TRBV9 and TRBJ1-1; 7 bases line up with TRBD1. V shed 4 bases, J shed 3 bases, and the junction held 9 bases outside the gene matches. The germline V gene has CDR1 SGDLS and CDR2 YYNGEE. The CDR3 spans 15 residues. The CDR3 loop is CASSSHRGLDTEAFF. The CDR3 DNA follows: TGTGCCAGCAGCTCCCACAGGGGTTTGGACACTGAAGCTTTCTTT.

This clonotype was picked up a small number of times. V usage is TRBV27 and J usage is TRBJ1-5; D is unclear. Germline V gene data show CDR1 as MNHEY and CDR2 as SMNVEV (reference sequence). V lost 7 bases and J 1 base, leaving 5 bases between the germline ends. The CDR3 sequence is 12 residues long. CDR3 nucleotide sequence: TGTGCCAGCAACCGCAGCAATCAGCCCCAGCATTTT. It encodes CASNRSNQPQHF.

The sample holds many counts of this clonotype. V and J are TRBV20-1 and TRBJ1-1; D possibly corresponds to TRBD1 (6 bases). V was clipped by 5 bases and J by 3 bases, with 13 bases between them. Germline loops: CDR1 DFQATT, CDR2 SNEGSKA (reference sequence). This CDR3 contains 13 residues. This CDR3 is CSAPRRGDTEAFF. The CDR3 DNA follows: TGCAGTGCTCCCCGGAGGGGGGACACTGAAGCTTTCTTT.

This clonotype was detected only a few times. The J gene is TRBJ2-7, the V gene TRBV5-1; maybe TRBD1 (6 bases). Trimming shortened V by 1 base and J by 7 bases, and 9 bases separated the two germline ends. The length of the CDR3 is 12 residues. Germline CDR1 is SGHRS and CDR2 is YFSETQ. CDR3 in amino acids: CASSLSRGEQYF. Here the CDR3 DNA reads TGCGCCAGCAGCTTGAGTAGGGGGGAGCAGTACTTC.

The chain has TRBV29-1 and TRBJ2-1; 7 bases line up with TRBD1. The V and J ends lost 5 bases and 8 bases, in that order; junction bases with no gene match: 3. This CDR3 has 11 amino acids. In germline, CDR1 is SQVTM, CDR2 ANQGSEA. CDR3 coding DNA: TGCAGCGTTCACAGGGGTGATGAGCAGTTCTTC. Amino acids: CSVHRGDEQFF.

In its sample, this clonotype was seen many times. The chain links TRBV29-1 to TRBJ2-3; D might be TRBD1 (7 bases). V shed 6 bases and J shed 1 base, with 14 bases lying between them. From germline, CDR1 is SQVTM and CDR2 ANQGSEA. This CDR3 spans 14 amino acids. CDR3 region: CSVPQGTGTDTQYF. CDR3 coding DNA: TGCAGCGTCCCACAGGGGACTGGCACAGATACGCAGTATTTT.

At least ten counts were recorded for this clonotype. The chain joins TRBV12-3 or TRBV12-4 to TRBJ2-7, with D uncertain. Trimming took off 5 bases at V and 4 bases at J, with 15 bases between the two ends. This CDR3 region has 14 residues. The CDR3 loop reads CASSHTLQPYEQYF. The DNA for the CDR3 is TGTGCCAGCAGTCACACTCTACAACCGTACGAGCAGTACTTC.

This clonotype was recorded at least ten times. This chain links TRBV7-8 with TRBJ1-1, with a tentative D call TRBD1 (6 bases). Trimming cost V 5 bases and J 4 bases, with 14 bases left between them. The germline V gene has CDR1 SGHVS and CDR2 FQNEAQ. There are 14 residues in the CDR3. DNA of the CDR3: TGTGCCAGCAGCCCCACAGGGTCAGGCACTGAAGCTTTCTTT. It yields the protein CASSPTGSGTEAFF.

The V and J genes are TRBV30 and TRBJ1-4; D unresolved. The germline V gene encodes CDR1 GTSNPN and CDR2 SVGIG (reference sequence). Deletions cut 4 bases from V and 7 bases from J, with 16 bases between. The length of the CDR3 is 14 residues. Written as DNA, the CDR3 is TGTGCCTGGACCTTTCGGGCTGAGGTTGAAAAACTGTTTTTT. Residues: CAWTFRAEVEKLFF.

In its sample, this clonotype was seen many times. The chain links TRBV12-3 or TRBV12-4 to TRBJ2-5, with 9 bases matching TRBD1. The V segment lost 6 bases and the J segment 5 bases; nucleotides outside the gene matches: 4. The CDR3 covers 13 residues. CDR3 in DNA: TGTGCCAGCAGAACAGGGGGCGAGGAGACCCAGTACTTC. This codes for CASRTGGEETQYF.

This clonotype was observed at least ten times. The chain carries TRBV27 and TRBJ1-2; no clear D gene. Germline lookup yields CDR1 MNHEY and CDR2 SMNVEV (reference sequence). CDR3 length: 11 residues. Deletions cut 6 bases from V and 4 bases from J, with 6 bases between. In DNA form, the CDR3 reads TGTGCCAGCAGCGGCCTCTATGGCTACACCTTC. Encoded protein: CASSGLYGYTF.

The chain is built from TRBV27 and TRBJ2-7, with TRBD2 matching over 13 bases. CDR1 MNHEY and CDR2 SMNVEV come from the germline V gene (reference sequence). V dropped 6 bases and J dropped 2; count of bases not matched to a gene: 7. The CDR3 contains 16 residues. CDR3 loop: CASRPTSGGGAYEQYF. The DNA for the CDR3 is TGTGCCAGCAGGCCAACTAGCGGGGGGGGGGCCTACGAGCAGTACTTC.

Regarding this clonotype: With a much larger clone just one base away, this may be a read error. The chain combines TRBV6-1 with TRBJ1-2, with TRBD1 as a possible D gene (6 bases). The CDR3 runs 12 residues. The V gene lost 6 bases and the J gene lost 8 bases, with 13 bases spanning the gap. Germline loops: CDR1 MNHNS, CDR2 SASEGT. The DNA for the CDR3 is TGTGCCAGCAGCCCCTACAGGGAGGGCTACACCTTC. Translation gives CASSPYREGYTF.

This clonotype has just a few counts. This chain links TRBV20-1 with TRBJ2-2, with 8 bases lining up with TRBD2. CDR1 is DFQATT, CDR2 SNEGSKA, per germline (reference sequence). The CDR3 totals 15 residues. V shed 4 bases and J 7 bases; nucleotides not matched to a gene: 11. The CDR3 DNA follows: TGCAGTGCTAACGGGAGGGCCGCGTTTAGCGGGGAGCTGTTTTTT. It codes for CSANGRAAFSGELFF.

The rearrangement joins TRBV27 to TRBJ1-1; D gene ambiguous. The CDR3 covers 15 residues. Germline V gene sequence: CDR1 MNHEY, CDR2 SMNVEV (reference sequence). Trimming pared 2 bases from V and 5 bases from J, leaving 15 bases between. DNA for the CDR3: TGTGCCAGCAGTTTACTGTCTCGCTCGACGACTGAAGCTTTCTTT. Protein: CASSLLSRSTTEAFF.

Note on this clonotype: A much bigger clone sits one base away, suggesting this may be a read error. The V and J genes are TRBV5-4 and TRBJ2-3; D perhaps matches TRBD2 (6 bases). The V gene's germline CDR1 is SGHNT and CDR2 YYREEE (reference sequence). This CDR3 region has 15 residues. CDR3 sequence: CASTLAGRATDAQYF. In nucleotides, the CDR3 is TGTGCCAGCACTCTCGCGGGGCGGGCAACAGATGCGCAGTATTTT.

In its sample, this clonotype was seen a few times. This CDR3 reads CASSVVAGGGARNEQFF. CDR3 coding DNA: TGTGCCAGCAGCGTAGTAGCGGGGGGGGGAGCACGGAATGAGCAGTTCTTC. The genes are TRBV9 and TRBJ2-1; 11 nucleotides agree with TRBD2. CDR3 length: 17 amino acids. After removal of 0 bases from V and 7 bases from J, the junction contained 9 bases not matched to a gene. Per germline, CDR1 SGDLS and CDR2 YYNGEE. Filled out from reference TRBV9 and TRBJ2-1, the complete variable domain reads DSGVTQTPKHLITATGQRVTLRCSPRSGDLSVYWYQQSLDQGLQFLIQYYNGEERAKGNILERFSAQQFPDLHSELNLSSLELGDSALYFCASSVVAGGGARNEQFFGPGTRLTVL.

This clonotype appeared a few times. The chain carries TRBV7-9 and TRBJ2-7, with D tentatively TRBD1 or TRBD2 (5 bases each). V was shortened by 5 bases and J by 4 bases, with 18 bases between the two germline ends. Germline V gene data show CDR1 as SEHNR and CDR2 as FQNEAQ (reference sequence). This CDR3 has 15 residues. The CDR3 loop is CASSPALGAGYEQYF. Written as DNA, the CDR3 is TGTGCCAGCAGCCCCGCCCTCGGGGCCGGTTACGAGCAGTACTTC.